A single T cell receptor beta chain is shown here with its context. This entry is derived from a study of CD8 T cells in Susac syndrome. Random hexamers were used to reverse transcribe roughly 0.5 to 1 ug of RNA. TCRdb re-derived calls from the immunoSEQ multiplex PCR reads in MiXCR, one entry per CDR3 protein. The sample holds about 180,000 distinct CDR3 sequences, more than 90% seen once. In blood CD8+ and CD4+ T cells, TCR beta underwent sequencing. The length of the CDR3 is 14 residues. Losses at the gene ends were 4 bases for V and 10 bases for J; bases not matched to a gene: 9. Germline V gives CDR1 DFQATT, CDR2 SNEGSKA (reference sequence).

The rearrangement joins TRBV20-1 to TRBJ1-6, with TRBD1 matching 8 bases. The TCR originated in a human donor with multiple sclerosis. Material for sequencing was CD4+ T cells from PBMCs. CDR3 in DNA: TGCAGTGCTAACACAGACAGGGGCGGATCACCCCTCCACTTT. Its translation is CSANTDRGGSPLHF.